Described below is a single T cell receptor (beta chain) sequence and its context. Its binding antigen is unknown. No much larger clone exists at a distance of one base, and base qualities are not known. V is cut by 5 bases and J by 12 bases, and the space between the germline ends is 22 bases. Counted from cysteine to phenylalanine, this CDR3 has 13 amino acids. Only the CDR3 DNA stays, 39 bases, in frame from base 1. Per the germline V gene, SQVTM is the CDR1 and ANQGSEA is the CDR2. The data originate from a study of human T cells and chemical hapten exposure (dated by TCRdb to the early 2020s). For the wider study: For sensitization, 2% DPC in acetone was applied to a 2 cm by 2 cm area of upper inner arm skin. Patients additionally received weekly therapeutic DPC doses to the scalp throughout the approximately 25-week study period. Patch tests used Finn chambers with 0.01% DPC on the upper back, scored after 6 days by International Contact Dermatitis Research Group standards. The mostly female patient cohort included alopecia areata with under or over 50% scalp involvement, alopecia totalis and alopecia universalis. Libraries were pooled for sequencing, and variation in per-sample TCR yields was attributed mainly to small differences in library volumes within the pool. The study tracked peripheral blood TCR repertoire changes in vivo during primary and secondary sensitization to the hapten diphenylcyclopropenone (DPC) in alopecia patients. Blood samples were taken from patients before sensitization (week 0) and then at 2, 6 and about 24 weeks after DPC sensitization. Blood for TCR sequencing was provided by twenty-nine alopecia patients at one to four time points (pre-sensitization, 2, 6 and 24 weeks).

Interpreted using the paper, the time point label stands for: patch test 3, about 24 weeks after DPC sensitization. What the treatment or condition label conveys for this sample: therapeutic diphenylcyclopropenone sensitization with weekly scalp DPC. At every patch-test visit, the blood draw took place before the patch test was put on. Patients were considered eligible if aged 18 to 70, diagnosed with alopecia and deemed suitable for DPC therapy, and patients were excluded if pregnant. Unfractionated whole blood was collected in Tempus Blood RNA tubes, and total RNA was extracted from that blood. On the study overall, not on this receptor specifically: A positive correlation was found between the number of PT1 expanded TCRs and patch test score, with significance reached at thresholds 8, 16 and 32 but not 4. The number of TCRs above 1 in 1000 frequency did not change with DPC sensitization; there was no evidence of global repertoire structure alterations. Significantly more large CDR3 similarity clusters were formed by expanded TCRs than by pre-sensitization or healthy control sets, consistent with antigen-driven responses. Alopecia, a presumed autoimmune disease, was present in all patients, so the immune response of the patients might differ from that of healthy individuals. After repeated subsampling, the strength of the expansion versus patch-test correlation and the threshold at which it became significant changed.

Preparation of the library involved RACE. TCRdb lists the instrument as NextSeq 500. During library preparation, unique molecular identifiers were attached to individual cDNA molecules so that TCRs could be counted quantitatively and reproducibly. Each blood RNA sample was used to sequence both TCR alpha and TCR beta chains. The original methods were these. The median number of TCRs per sample was roughly 98,000, ranging from roughly 20,000 to 700,000. V, J and CDR3 annotation of the TCR reads was carried out using the Decombinator software suite. For the PS versus PT1 abundance plots, all samples were subsampled to the same number of TCRs (28,000). Expanded TCRs were defined as absent before sensitization and observed at least eight times at the 2-week time point. TCRdb applied fastp at Q25 and MiXCR to the public reads, then kept only in-frame beta chains. Every distinct CDR3 protein forms one entry, paired with its most common genes and DNA. These V and J calls derive from TCRdb rather than the authors' analysis. This sample holds 80,000 to 100,000 distinct CDR3 sequences; roughly 11% were observed only once. Together, the top ten hold approximately 1% of the sample.

The receptor chain draws on TRBV29-1 and TRBJ1-1, and the D gene may be TRBD1, 5 bases matching. Specimen: whole blood, collected in connection with sensitization to the hapten diphenylcyclopropenone (DPC). The sequence was collected from a woman aged 30 to 39 with alopecia areata. Some clones in this sample may be carry-over from other donors' samples. The CDR3 reads as follows: CSVSQGGGSETFF. The bases are TGCAGCGTTTCCCAGGGTGGGGGTAGTGAGACTTTCTTT.